This T cell receptor (beta chain) appears in the sequencing data of a study of blood T cells in healthy people across ages. The CDR3 runs to 15 residues. CDR1 is PRHDT, CDR2 FYEKMQ, per germline (reference sequence). V was pared by 5 bases and J by 7 bases, with 9 bases of the junction left unmatched. For the second PCR, which ran for 7 to 11 cycles, a sample-barcoded 5' primer and a J-beta primer mix were used. Via MiXCR, TCRdb re-called the 5' RACE reads, giving one row per CDR3 protein. Of 700,000 to 800,000 distinct CDR3 sequences listed, roughly 44% are singletons. The sequencing input was blood. The genes are TRBV13 and TRBJ1-5, with 9 bases fitting TRBD1. The TCR was taken from a woman in her fifties or sixties in good health. The CDR3 spells CASSPRGGQGQPQHF. The CDR3, as DNA: TGTGCCAGCAGCCCCCGTGGGGGACAGGGCCAGCCCCAGCATTTT. The variable domain in full, with the rest retrieved from reference TRBV13 and TRBJ1-5, is AAGVIQSPRHLIKEKRETATLKCYPIPRHDTVYWYQQGPGQDPQFLISFYEKMQSDKGSIPDRFSAQQFSDYHSELNMSSLELGDSALYFCASSPRGGQGQPQHFGDGTRLSIL.